These T cell receptor beta chains were read from a single sample in a study of blood T cell repertoires in COVID-19. Repertoires were generated with immunoSEQ multiplex PCR, while TCRdb's copy carries only in-frame clones and drops some. The table includes 250,000 to 300,000 clones, 75% to 90% detected once. Specimen: peripheral blood. Receptors originate from a middle-aged woman who had recovered from COVID-19. The CDR3 runs from the conserved cysteine through the conserved F or W. The order of the fields is D gene, J gene, V gene, clone size, CDR3 DNA, CDR3 protein. A D gene is named only where the DNA matches it firmly. Clone size is given for some rows only: seen once, a few or many times, or a class if the clone is expanded.

>NA|TRBJ2-3|TRBV7-2|NA
TGTGCCAGCAGTACTAGCTTAGAACGCACAGATACGCAGTATTTT
CASSTSLERTDTQYF
>TRBD1|TRBJ2-5|TRBV5-4|NA
TGTGCCAGCAGCAATCCCGGGACAGGCCAAGAGACCCAGTACTTC
CASSNPGTGQETQYF
>NA|TRBJ2-2|TRBV7-3|once
TGTGCCAGCAGCTGGACAGACACCGGGGAGCTGTTTTTT
CASSWTDTGELFF
>TRBD1|TRBJ2-1|TRBV18|NA
TGTGCCAGCTCACCAGGCGCAGGGACAGGGGGGAATGAGCAGTTCTTC
CASSPGAGTGGNEQFF
>NA|TRBJ2-3|TRBV7-3|NA
TGTGCCAGCAGCTTAAGGGCTATCACAGATACGCAGTATTTT
CASSLRAITDTQYF
>NA|TRBJ2-3|TRBV5-6|NA
TGTGCCAGCAGCTCCGGGACAAGCCCCCGCACAGATACGCAGTATTTT
CASSSGTSPRTDTQYF
>TRBD1|TRBJ1-2|TRBV28|NA
TGTGCCAGCAGTTTCCCGACAGGGCTTAACTATGGCTACACCTTC
CASSFPTGLNYGYTF
>NA|TRBJ1-2|TRBV19|NA
TGTGCCAGTTCGGGTATCCACTATGGCTACACCTTC
CASSGIHYGYTF
>NA|TRBJ2-2|TRBV9|NA
TGTGCCAGCAGCGTAGGTCAGGGTGGGACCGGGGAGCTGTTTTTT
CASSVGQGGTGELFF
>NA|TRBJ1-1|TRBV5-6|once
TGTGCCAGCAGCTTGGTGGGGGCCACTGAAGCTTTCTTT
CASSLVGATEAFF
>TRBD1|TRBJ2-2|TRBV18|once
TGTGCCAGCTCGCCCGGACAGGGCACCGGGGAGCTGTTTTTT
CASSPGQGTGELFF
>TRBD2|TRBJ2-3|TRBV19|NA
TGTGCCAGCAAAGGGGCACTAGCGGGAGGGACGGATACGCAGTATTTT
CASKGALAGGTDTQYF
>NA|TRBJ2-2|TRBV18|NA
TGTGCCAGCAAAAACACCCTGTCTCAGAGAGGGACCGGGGAGCTGTTTTTT
CASKNTLSQRGTGELFF
>NA|TRBJ1-1|TRBV5-1|NA
TGCGCCAGCAGCTTCTTGGGCAGGGCGTTTTTTGACACTGAAGCTTTCTTT
CASSFLGRAFFDTEAFF
>TRBD1|TRBJ2-2|TRBV13|NA
TGTGCCAGCAGAGTCGACAGGGGGGAGGCCGGGGAGCTGTTTTTT
CASRVDRGEAGELFF
>TRBD1|TRBJ2-5|TRBV19|NA
TGTGCCAGTAGTACCCGGACAGGGGGGGAGACCCAGTACTTC
CASSTRTGGETQYF
>NA|TRBJ2-1|TRBV5-1|NA
TGCGCCAGCAGGCGGGACAGTTACAATGAGCAGTTCTTC
CASRRDSYNEQFF
>TRBD1|TRBJ1-4|TRBV3-1/TRBV3-2|NA
TGTGCCAGCAGCCCTCCCGGGAGGGACAGAGGCATCTTCGATGAAAAACTGTTTTTT
CASSPPGRDRGIFDEKLFF
>NA|TRBJ2-5|TRBV15|NA
TGTGCCACCAGCAGAGATGGGACAACACAAGATACCCAGTACTTC
CATSRDGTTQDTQYF
>NA|TRBJ1-2|TRBV15|NA
TGTGCCACCAGCATAAACAGGGAGACCGTATATGGCTACACCTTC
CATSINRETVYGYTF
>NA|TRBJ2-7|TRBV5-1|NA
TGCGCCAGCAGCCTGGAGGGCAGGGATTACGAGCAGTACTTC
CASSLEGRDYEQYF
>TRBD2|TRBJ2-2|TRBV10-2|NA
TGCGCCAGCAGACTAGCGGGAGATGTCGGGGAGCTGTTTTTT
CASRLAGDVGELFF
>NA|TRBJ1-2|TRBV7-9|NA
TGTGCCAGCAGCCCTCAGGGGCCCCGAGGCTATGGCTACACCTTC
CASSPQGPRGYGYTF
>TRBD2|TRBJ2-3|TRBV3-1/TRBV3-2|NA
TGTGCCAGCAGCCTAGGCGGGACTAGCGAGGTTCATACGCAGTATTTT
CASSLGGTSEVHTQYF
>NA|TRBJ2-7|TRBV9|NA
TGTGCCAGCAGCGTAGCGGACTATACCTACGAGCAGTACTTC
CASSVADYTYEQYF
>TRBD1|TRBJ1-5|TRBV27|NA
TGTGCCAGCAGTTCCTCCGACAGGGCGGGTCAGCCCCAGCATTTT
CASSSSDRAGQPQHF
>NA|TRBJ1-1|TRBV10-2|NA
TGCGCCAGCACCCTGAATCCCCAGGGAACTGAAGCTTTCTTT
CASTLNPQGTEAFF
>NA|TRBJ1-1|TRBV12-3/TRBV12-4|NA
TGTGCCAGCAGTTACAGGGTGAGCACTGAAGCTTTCTTT
CASSYRVSTEAFF
>TRBD1|TRBJ2-1|TRBV28|once
TGTGCCAGCAGTTTATTCCCCGGGGACAGCTCCTACAATGAGCAGTTCTTC
CASSLFPGDSSYNEQFF
>NA|TRBJ2-2|TRBV7-2|few
TGTGCCAGCAGCCTGAGACGGGGGAAGGGCGGGGAGCTGTTTTTT
CASSLRRGKGGELFF
>TRBD1|TRBJ2-2|TRBV25-1|NA
TGTGCCAGCAGTGAAAGGACAGGGATTGTAACGGACACCGGGGAGCTGTTTTTT
CASSERTGIVTDTGELFF
>NA|TRBJ2-5|TRBV3-1/TRBV3-2|NA
TGTGCCAGCAGCCCCGGGACTTGCGAAGAGACCCAGTACTTC
CASSPGTCEETQYF
>TRBD1|TRBJ2-7|TRBV2|NA
TGTGCCAGCAGTCCGGGACAGGGAGACCACGAGCAGTACTTC
CASSPGQGDHEQYF
>TRBD1|TRBJ1-2|TRBV5-6|NA
TGTGCCAGCAGCCGAGGGGGCGCGAGAGGCTACACCTTC
CASSRGGARGYTF
>NA|TRBJ1-3|TRBV3-1/TRBV3-2|NA
TGTGCCAGCACGGGCTCTGGAAACACCATATATTTT
CASTGSGNTIYF
>TRBD2|TRBJ2-3|TRBV9|NA
TGTGCCAGCAGCGTAGGAGCGGGGGGAGGGCGGTACACCCCCGGCACAGATACGCAGTATTTT
CASSVGAGGGRYTPGTDTQYF
>NA|TRBJ1-4|TRBV12-3/TRBV12-4|once
TGTGCCAGCAGTTTATTGCAGGTAGCGGAACTGTTTTTT
CASSLLQVAELFF
>NA|TRBJ2-1|TRBV19|NA
TGTGCCAGTAGTTCCCGCGGGGTGGATGACTACAATGAGCAGTTCTTC
CASSSRGVDDYNEQFF
>NA|TRBJ1-1|TRBV20-1|NA
TGCAGCCCTTTTAATACTGAAGCTTTCTTT
CSPFNTEAFF
>TRBD2|TRBJ2-7|TRBV3-1/TRBV3-2|NA
TGTGCCAGCAGCCCTTATAGCGGGGGATCCTACGAGCAGTACTTC
CASSPYSGGSYEQYF
>NA|TRBJ2-7|TRBV12-3/TRBV12-4|few
TGTGCCAGCAGCAATTCGGGGAGGCTCGAGCAGTACTTC
CASSNSGRLEQYF
>TRBD1|TRBJ2-2|TRBV24-1|NA
TGTGCCACCAGTGACCTCGGACAGGGGGCCGGCACCGGGGAGCTGTTTTTT
CATSDLGQGAGTGELFF
>NA|TRBJ2-5|TRBV6-5|NA
TGTGCCAGCTTCGAAGAGACCCAGTACTTC
CASFEETQYF
>NA|TRBJ1-1|TRBV19|once
TGTGCCAGTAGTAGCGGGGGCCTTTGGATCACTGAAGCTTTCTTT
CASSSGGLWITEAFF
>TRBD1|TRBJ2-5|TRBV7-2|NA
TGTGCCAGCAGCTTTTGGACAGGGGGCGGAGAGACCCAGTACTTC
CASSFWTGGGETQYF
>NA|TRBJ1-5|TRBV30|few
TGTGCCTGGAGTGTAGGGGGCAATCAGCCCCAGCATTTT
CAWSVGGNQPQHF
>NA|TRBJ2-1|TRBV25-1|NA
TGTGCCAGCACCCCGCTCTCCCATTCTATGCATGAGCAGTTCTTC
CASTPLSHSMHEQFF
>NA|TRBJ1-1|TRBV5-1|NA
TGCGCCAGCAGCCTAGGACACTCTCGTAACACTGAAGCTTTCTTT
CASSLGHSRNTEAFF
>NA|TRBJ1-2|TRBV30|NA
TGTGCCTGGAATCCTCATGGAGCTAACTATGGCTACACCTTC
CAWNPHGANYGYTF
>TRBD1|TRBJ2-5|TRBV28|NA
TGTGCCAGTGGGACAGCGAAAGAGACCCAGTACTTC
CASGTAKETQYF
>TRBD2|TRBJ2-3|TRBV5-4|NA
TGTGCCAGCAGAGACCAGCGGGGGACGGGAGATACGCAGTATTTT
CASRDQRGTGDTQYF
>TRBD2|TRBJ2-2|TRBV10-3|NA
TGTGCCATCAAGTCCCTAGCGGGAGTGGGAACCGGGGAGCTGTTTTTT
CAIKSLAGVGTGELFF
>NA|TRBJ2-1|TRBV28|NA
TGTGCCAGCAGGACCAACCGAAGGGGGTACAATGAGCAGTTCTTC
CASRTNRRGYNEQFF
>TRBD1|TRBJ2-7|TRBV2|NA
TGTGCCAGCAGTGAGCTGGGACAGGATTTTGACGAGCAGTACTTC
CASSELGQDFDEQYF
>TRBD2|TRBJ2-3|TRBV5-1|NA
TGCGCCAGCAGCACTGCTAGCGGGAGGTCCACAGATACGCAGTATTTT
CASSTASGRSTDTQYF
>TRBD2|TRBJ2-5|TRBV19|NA
TGTGCCAGTAGTCCTTACGGCCGGGGGGCCCAGTACTTC
CASSPYGRGAQYF
>TRBD2|TRBJ2-7|TRBV7-2|NA
TGTGCCAGCAGCACCCTAGCGGGGGGAAGCTACGAGCAGTACTTC
CASSTLAGGSYEQYF